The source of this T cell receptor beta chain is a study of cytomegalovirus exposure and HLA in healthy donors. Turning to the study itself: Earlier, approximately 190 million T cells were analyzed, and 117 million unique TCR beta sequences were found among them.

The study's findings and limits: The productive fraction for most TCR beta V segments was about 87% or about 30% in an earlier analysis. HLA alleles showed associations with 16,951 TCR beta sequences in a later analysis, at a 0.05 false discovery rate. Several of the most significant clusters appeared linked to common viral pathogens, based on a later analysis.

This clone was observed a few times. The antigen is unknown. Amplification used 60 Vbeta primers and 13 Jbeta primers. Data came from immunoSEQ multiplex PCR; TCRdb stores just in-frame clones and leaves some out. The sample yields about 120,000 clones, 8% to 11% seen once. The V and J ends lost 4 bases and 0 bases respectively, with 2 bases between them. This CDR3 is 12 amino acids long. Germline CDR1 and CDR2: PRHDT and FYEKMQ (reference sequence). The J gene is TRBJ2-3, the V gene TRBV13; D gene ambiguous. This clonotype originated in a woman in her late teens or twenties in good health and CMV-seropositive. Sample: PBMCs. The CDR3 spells CASSSSTDTQYF. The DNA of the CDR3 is TGTGCCAGCAGCTCTAGCACAGATACGCAGTATTTT.